The rows below give T cell receptor beta chains drawn from one sample of a study of blood T cell repertoires in COVID-19. Profiling relied on immunoSEQ multiplex PCR, and the TCRdb table lists in-frame clones only, not all of them. The sample carries fewer than 350,000 clones, 70% to 90% recorded once. The sample was peripheral blood. The receptor set was obtained from a woman aged 30 to 39 with COVID-19, enrolled during active disease. Both conserved end residues are part of each CDR3. The listing skips clone size in some rows; elsewhere it reads once, few, many or a size class.

v_call clone_size cdr3_aa
TRBV18 once CASSGYRGSGNTIYF
TRBV10-3 NA CAISKPLAARGDEQFF
TRBV2 NA CASIDLDSLSYEQYF
TRBV28 NA CASSLAQYSNQPQHF
TRBV11-2 NA CASSQVRPGRPGELFF
TRBV24-1 NA CATSDRGTQETQYF
TRBV6-5 NA CASSYSIRANSPLHF
TRBV6-4 NA CAGGPMYQETQYF
TRBV14 NA CASSFWTGGTEAFF
TRBV2 NA CASSEQGRRYNEQFF
TRBV10-2 NA CASSETGGTYEQYF
TRBV28 few CASSSRQGIRGQPQHF
TRBV7-9 NA CASSPPGGGTHEQFF
TRBV4-1 NA CASSPTWTGIRSYEQYF
TRBV7-8 NA CASSLEQGGNQPQHF
TRBV6-5 NA CASSRQIITDTQYF
TRBV2 NA CASFTGTGLIPRLIHF
TRBV4-2 NA CASSRGTSGSYEQYF
TRBV6-5 NA CASSYSGRVDSPLHF
TRBV5-6 NA CASSLVRSGGDTGELFF
TRBV3-1/TRBV3-2 NA CASSPLLAGVGETQYF
TRBV3-1/TRBV3-2 NA CASSQGDRQETQYF
TRBV12-3/TRBV12-4 NA CASSRSRYGYTF
TRBV19 NA CASSTAGGGFSYEQYF
TRBV18 NA CASSQDRYGYTF
TRBV25-1 NA CASRLTGGLGYTF
TRBV2 NA CASSDRLIQETQYF
TRBV1 NA CTSSQKLRLSTDTQYF
TRBV14 NA CASSLSPGGSYNEQFF